One and the same sample provided the 17 T cell receptor beta chains below, sequenced in a study of tumor-infiltrating lymphocytes in oesophageal squamous cell carcinoma. TCRdb ran MiXCR on the PCR reads and lists one entry per CDR3 protein. The sample contains 15,000 to 20,000 distinct CDR3 sequences, around 43% of which appear only once. Sequenced sample: normal esophageal tissue next to the tumor. Receptor source: a female donor with esophageal squamous cell carcinoma.

This chain links TRBV20-1 with TRBJ1-4; 9 bases fit TRBD1. Germline values: CDR1 DFQATT, CDR2 SNEGSKA (reference sequence). Trimming removed 4 bases from V and 8 bases from J; junction bases left unmatched: 5. This CDR3 contains 13 residues. The CDR3 DNA sequence: TGCAGTGCTACGGACAGGGGTGGAGAAAAACTGTTTTTT. Translation: CSATDRGGEKLFF.

The V call is TRBV9, the J call TRBJ2-1; 11 bases fit TRBD2. CDR1 SGDLS and CDR2 YYNGEE come from the germline V gene. J was trimmed by 3 bases and V by 3 bases; bases with no gene match: 11. The CDR3 loop spans 18 amino acids. CDR3 protein: CASSARGGTSGGYNEQFF. The CDR3 region has the DNA TGTGCCAGCAGCGCCCGTGGGGGGACTAGCGGAGGCTACAATGAGCAGTTCTTC. The full variable domain, with the rest looked up from reference TRBV9 and TRBJ2-1, is DSGVTQTPKHLITATGQRVTLRCSPRSGDLSVYWYQQSLDQGLQFLIQYYNGEERAKGNILERFSAQQFPDLHSELNLSSLELGDSALYFCASSARGGTSGGYNEQFFGPGTRLTVL.

This chain uses TRBV6-6 with TRBJ2-1; D is unresolved. CDR3 length equals 14 residues. Between the trimmed V and J ends, which lost 5 bases and 1 base, there was a span of 9 bases. CDR1 is MNHNY and CDR2 is SVGAGI in the germline V gene (reference sequence). The CDR3 bases are TGTGCCAGCAGTGATGGTGTGTCCTACAATGAGCAGTTCTTC. Amino acids: CASSDGVSYNEQFF.

The chain carries TRBV7-2 and TRBJ2-5, with TRBD1 matching over 8 bases. The DNA end is more similar to TRBJ2-7, so the J call may be wrong. Germline values: CDR1 SGHTA, CDR2 FQGNSA. CDR3 size: 13 residues. In DNA, the CDR3 is TGTGCCAGCAGCGGGTGGACAGGGTACGAGCAGTACTTC. Protein product: CASSGWTGYEQYF.

The V call is TRBV7-6, the J call TRBJ2-5; no definite D call. The CDR3 has 11 residues. Germline assignment: CDR1 SGHVS and CDR2 FNYEAQ. V gave up 5 bases and J gave up 4 bases, with 5 bases separating them. CDR3 sequence reads: CASSEGETQYF. The CDR3 DNA reads as TGTGCCAGCAGCGAAGGAGAGACCCAGTACTTC.

Remarks on this clonotype: At one end the junction does not follow the germline gene, possibly because of a read error. The chain carries TRBV5-1 and TRBJ2-7, with a tentative D call TRBD1 (6 bases). CDR1 is SGHRS and CDR2 is YFSETQ in the germline V gene. The CDR3 is made up of 14 amino acids. The CDR3 reads CASSVQGSNSPLHF. In DNA, the CDR3 is TGCGCCAGCAGCGTACAGGGAAGTAATTCACCCCTCCACTTC. The variable domain in full, completed from reference TRBV5-1 and TRBJ2-7, reads KAGVTQTPRYLIKTRGQQVTLSCSPISGHRSVSWYQQTPGQGLQFLFEYFSETQRNKGNFPGRFSGRQFSNSRSEMNVSTLELGDSALYLCASSVQGSNSPLHFGPGTRLTVT.

The chain joins TRBV7-2 to TRBJ1-2; possibly TRBD1 for D (6 bases). V was trimmed by 1 base and J by 8 bases, leaving 14 bases between them. Germline V lookup: CDR1 SGHTA, CDR2 FQGNSA. This CDR3 has 14 residues. CDR3: CASSLVAGVEGYTF. The CDR3 nucleotides are TGTGCCAGCAGCTTAGTGGCAGGGGTTGAAGGCTACACCTTC.

A few counts support this clonotype. This chain uses TRBV7-2 with TRBJ2-1, with a weak D call TRBD1 (5 bases). Trimming shortened V by 4 bases and J by 0 bases, and 16 bases separated the two germline ends. The CDR3 contains 17 residues. From germline, CDR1 is SGHTA and CDR2 FQGNSA. CDR3: CASSSNPDSPSYNEQFF. The CDR3 nucleotides are TGTGCCAGCAGCTCAAACCCCGACAGTCCCTCCTACAATGAGCAGTTCTTC.

The chain links TRBV28 to TRBJ1-2; D uncertain. Germline V lookup: CDR1 MDHEN, CDR2 SYDVKM. The CDR3 spans 14 residues. V lost 10 bases and J lost 0, with 15 bases in between. CDR3 sequence (DNA): TGTGCCATCGGATACCCCTCATCTAACTATGGCTACACCTTC. Translated: CAIGYPSSNYGYTF.

By frequency in the sample, this clonotype is medium-sized. The chain uses TRBV10-2 and TRBJ2-3, with 8 bases that match TRBD2. After removal of 5 bases from V and 5 bases from J, the junction contained 6 bases not matched to a gene. The CDR3 length is 14 residues. Germline assignment: CDR1 WSHSY and CDR2 SAAADI. The CDR3 sequence is CASSLAGPVDTQYF. CDR3 bases: TGCGCCAGCAGTCTAGCGGGTCCGGTAGATACGCAGTATTTT.

In its sample, this clonotype was seen a few times. This chain joins TRBV19 and TRBJ2-5, with 11 positions matching TRBD2. The V and J ends lost 5 bases and 2 bases, in that order; junction bases with no gene match: 4. The CDR3 runs to 15 residues. CDR1 and CDR2 (germline): LNHDA, SQIVND (reference sequence). This CDR3 is CASSPGLAAQETQYF. CDR3 in DNA: TGTGCCAGTAGTCCGGGACTAGCGGCTCAAGAGACCCAGTACTTC.

This clonotype has ten or more counts. The chain carries TRBV12-3 or TRBV12-4 and TRBJ2-1; D perhaps matches TRBD1 (6 bases). This CDR3 comprises 15 residues. The ends were cut back, 5 bases at V and 9 bases at J, with 20 bases in the middle. CDR3 residues: CASSLRASGAGEQFF. CDR3 sequence (DNA): TGTGCCAGCAGTCTAAGAGCGTCAGGGGCCGGTGAGCAGTTCTTC.

CDR3 sequence: CASSEGLRSNEQFF. CDR3 in DNA: TGTGCCAGCAGTGAAGGGTTAAGGAGCAATGAGCAGTTCTTC. The chain joins TRBV6-1 to TRBJ2-1, with D unclear. The germline V and J ends were trimmed by 1 base and 6 bases, with 10 bases remaining between them. The germline V gene has CDR1 MNHNS and CDR2 SASEGT. The CDR3 totals 14 residues.

This clonotype appeared a single time. The chain couples TRBV12-3 or TRBV12-4 to TRBJ2-1; D unresolved. V gave up 3 bases and J gave up 7 bases, with 10 bases separating them. The CDR3 is made up of 13 amino acids. This CDR3 reads CASSFWTFNEQFF. In DNA form, the CDR3 reads TGTGCCAGCAGTTTTTGGACCTTTAATGAGCAGTTCTTC.

This clonotype was observed many times. The chain links TRBV7-9 to TRBJ2-1, with 10 bases lining up with TRBD2. CDR3 size: 16 residues. Germline CDR1 reads SEHNR; CDR2 reads FQNEAQ (reference sequence). The CDR3 bases are TGTGTTACGCGACGGGCTAGCGGGAGAGGGGGGAATGAGCAGTTCTTC. Translation gives CVTRRASGRGGNEQFF.

This clonotype was found a few times. This chain links TRBV6-1 with TRBJ2-7, with 9 bases identical to TRBD2. Trimming removed 5 bases from V and 3 bases from J; junction bases left unmatched: 5. CDR1 and CDR2 from the germline V gene are MNHNS and SASEGT. This CDR3 comprises 14 residues. The CDR3 loop reads CASSSSGALYEQYF. The DNA for the CDR3 is TGTGCCAGCAGTTCTAGCGGGGCCCTCTACGAGCAGTACTTC.

This clonotype was recorded a few times. The chain joins TRBV18 to TRBJ1-5; D ambiguous. The CDR3 extends over 13 amino acids. Germline CDR1 KGHSH, CDR2 LQKENI. V was cut by 6 bases and J by 7 bases, with 13 bases left in between. The CDR3 sequence is CASSPGHRQPQHF. CDR3 DNA: TGTGCCAGCTCGCCGGGCCATCGGCAGCCCCAGCATTTT. Variable domain in full (rest from reference TRBV18 and TRBJ1-5): NAGVMQNPRHLVRRRGQEARLRCSPMKGHSHVYWYRQLPEEGLKFMVYLQKENIIDESGMPKERFSAEFPKEGPSILRIQQVVRGDSAAYFCASSPGHRQPQHFGDGTRLSIL.